The 5 T cell receptor beta chains below all came from one sample that was sequenced in a study of blood T cell repertoires in COVID-19. Using immunoSEQ multiplex PCR, the repertoire was profiled, and TCRdb retains in-frame clones only, with some absent. The sample includes 350,000 to 400,000 clones, around nine tenths of them seen just once. Sequencing was carried out using PBMCs or T cells enriched from blood (not recorded which). The receptors stem from a woman aged 25-40 years with acute COVID-19.

The chain links TRBV5-1 to TRBJ2-3; D is unclear. The CDR3 covers 15 residues. Trimming took 0 bases from V and 1 from J, leaving 9 bases between them. Germline loops: CDR1 SGHRS, CDR2 YFSETQ. CDR3 loop: CASSLGSAGTDTQYF. DNA of the CDR3: TGCGCCAGCAGCTTGGGGTCGGCGGGCACAGATACGCAGTATTTT.

The chain recombines TRBV9 with TRBJ2-1, with TRBD1 matching 8 bases. This CDR3 has 13 residues. Germline CDR1 SGDLS, CDR2 YYNGEE. The J segment lost 8 bases and the V segment lost 3 bases, leaving 4 bases of the junction unmatched. In DNA, the CDR3 is TGTGCCAGCAGCGCCCGGACAGGGTATGAGCAGTTCTTC. This codes for CASSARTGYEQFF. The full variable domain, completed using reference TRBV9 and TRBJ2-1, is DSGVTQTPKHLITATGQRVTLRCSPRSGDLSVYWYQQSLDQGLQFLIQYYNGEERAKGNILERFSAQQFPDLHSELNLSSLELGDSALYFCASSARTGYEQFFGPGTRLTVL.

DNA for the CDR3: TGTGCCAGCAGCTTTTCAGGGGCTAATGAAAAACTGTTTTTT. Translated: CASSFSGANEKLFF. The V call is TRBV7-9, the J call TRBJ1-4; perhaps TRBD1 as D (6 bases). The CDR3 is 14 residues long. CDR1 SEHNR and CDR2 FQNEAQ come from the germline V gene (reference sequence). Trimming took 3 bases from V and 3 from J, leaving 8 bases between them.

The chain uses TRBV9 and TRBJ2-6; TRBD1 agrees at 7 bases. The ends lost 3 bases at V and 0 bases at J; junction bases unmatched: 9. This CDR3 region has 18 residues. In germline, CDR1 is SGDLS, CDR2 YYNGEE. DNA of the CDR3: TGTGCCAGCAGCGCCCGGACAGGAGAATTCTCTGGGGCCAACGTCCTGACTTTC. Its protein is CASSARTGEFSGANVLTF.

The rearrangement links TRBV4-3 to TRBJ2-5, with D perhaps matching TRBD2 (5 bases). Germline loops: CDR1 LGHNA, CDR2 YSLEER. There are 15 residues in the CDR3. V shed 1 base and J shed 5 bases, with 14 bases lying between them. The CDR3: CASSQGGLGGETQYF. The CDR3 nucleotides read TGCGCCAGCAGCCAAGGTGGGCTAGGCGGGGAGACCCAGTACTTC.